This T cell receptor beta chain was sequenced for a study of glioma-infiltrating T cells. CDR1 DFQATT and CDR2 SNEGSKA come from the germline V gene (reference sequence). Trimming removed 0 bases from V and 2 bases from J; junction bases left unmatched: 4. CDR3 size: 15 residues. Using RNA template, CDR3s of TCR alpha and beta were amplified with iRepertoire arm-PCR. Tissue mRNA or PBMC total RNA, about 95-450 ng, went into one-step reverse transcription and amplification. MiXCR, run by TCRdb on the multiplex PCR reads, gives a single entry per CDR3 protein. The data contain under 200,000 distinct CDR3 sequences, roughly two fifths of them singletons. This clonotype has ten or more counts. Its specificity is unknown. The study's findings and limits: Only very few CDR3 sequences appeared in both tissue and blood.

The sample consisted of glioma tissue, nonneoplastic brain tissue, or PBMCs (not recorded which). The chain uses TRBV20-1 and TRBJ2-3, with 8 bases matching TRBD1. This clonotype originated in a human donor with low-grade glioma or glioblastoma, undergoing nonglioma brain surgery, or in good health (not recorded which). This CDR3 reads CSARDRDRYTDTQYF. The CDR3, as DNA: TGCAGTGCTAGAGATCGGGACAGGTACACAGATACGCAGTATTTT.